Detailed here is one TCR beta chain. This sample was taken from a study of blood T cell repertoires in COVID-19. Study as a whole: The origin of the acute and convalescent COVID-19 samples was the United States, Italy and Spain. The cDNA or gDNA used as material had been derived from T cells, B-cell-depleted T cells, or PBMCs.

In germline, CDR1 is LNHDA, CDR2 SQIVND (reference sequence). This CDR3 comprises 13 residues. The V segment lost 5 bases and the J segment 4 bases; nucleotides outside the gene matches: 4. Per the authors' pipeline: Amplification of reference gene primers provided the estimated nucleated cell counts. The protocol was immunoSEQ multiplex PCR, while the TCRdb copy is restricted to in-frame clones and leaves out a portion. The V and J calls and clone size come from that table; D and trimming were worked out from the DNA. The sample holds 43,000 or so clones, 80% to 90% seen once. The sequenced sample consisted of peripheral blood. This TCR derives from a woman aged 80 or over with acute or convalescent COVID-19. This rearrangement joins TRBV19 to TRBJ1-1; 7 positions agree with TRBD1. CDR3 sequence (DNA): TGTGCCAGTAGTTCGACAGGGAGCACTGAAGCTTTCTTT. The encoded protein is CASSSTGSTEAFF.